These 2 T cell receptor beta chains originate from one sample sequenced in a study of cytomegalovirus exposure and HLA in healthy donors. The table came from immunoSEQ multiplex PCR; TCRdb's copy has only in-frame clones and leaves some out. Here the sample spans 97,000 or so clones, about 95% being singletons. The sample comprised PBMCs. These receptors were collected from a woman under 30 in good health and CMV-seronegative.

This chain uses TRBV29-1 with TRBJ1-4; 7 nucleotides agree with TRBD1. The CDR3 is 13 amino acids. The germline V gene has CDR1 SQVTM and CDR2 ANQGSEA. With V trimmed by 6 bases and J by 8 bases, 9 bases remained unmatched. The CDR3 region has the DNA TGCAGCGTAACAGGGGAAGGGAGAGAAAAACTGTTTTTT. Protein sequence: CSVTGEGREKLFF. The full variable domain, in which reference TRBV29-1 and TRBJ1-4 provide the parts outside the CDR3, is SAVISQKPSRDICQRGTSLTIQCQVDSQVTMMFWYRQQPGQSLTLIATANQGSEATYESGFVIDKFPISRPNLTFSTLTVSNMSPEDSSIYLCSVTGEGREKLFFGSGTQLSVL.

The chain couples TRBV5-4 to TRBJ1-3, with 8 positions matching TRBD1. V was clipped by 1 base and J by 3 bases; unmatched bases: 0. The CDR3 runs 14 residues. Germline CDR1 and CDR2: SGHNT and YYREEE (reference sequence). CDR3 protein: CASSLTGGGNTIYF. The CDR3 region has the DNA TGTGCCAGCAGCTTGACAGGGGGTGGAAACACCATATATTTT.